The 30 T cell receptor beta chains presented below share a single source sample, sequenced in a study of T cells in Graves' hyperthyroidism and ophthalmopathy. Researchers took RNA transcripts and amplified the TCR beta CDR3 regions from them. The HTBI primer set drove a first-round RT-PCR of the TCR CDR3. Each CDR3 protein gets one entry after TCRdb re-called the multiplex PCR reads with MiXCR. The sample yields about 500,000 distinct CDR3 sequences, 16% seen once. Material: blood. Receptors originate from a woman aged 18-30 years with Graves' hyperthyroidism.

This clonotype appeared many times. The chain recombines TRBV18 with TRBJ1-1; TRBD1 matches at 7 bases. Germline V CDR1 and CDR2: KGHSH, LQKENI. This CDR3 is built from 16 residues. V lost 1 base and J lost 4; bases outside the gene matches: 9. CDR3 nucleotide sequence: TGTGCCAGCTCACCACTCAAGCCAGGGGGTAGCACTGAAGCTTTCTTT. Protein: CASSPLKPGGSTEAFF.

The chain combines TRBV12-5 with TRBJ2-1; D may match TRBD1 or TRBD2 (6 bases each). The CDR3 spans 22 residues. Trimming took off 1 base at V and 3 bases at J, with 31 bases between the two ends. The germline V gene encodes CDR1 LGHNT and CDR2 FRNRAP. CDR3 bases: TGTGCTAGTGGTTTGGAGCTCTCCGGCGGGACAAGAGTCACCTCTTTCTACAATGAGCAGTTCTTC. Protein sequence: CASGLELSGGTRVTSFYNEQFF.

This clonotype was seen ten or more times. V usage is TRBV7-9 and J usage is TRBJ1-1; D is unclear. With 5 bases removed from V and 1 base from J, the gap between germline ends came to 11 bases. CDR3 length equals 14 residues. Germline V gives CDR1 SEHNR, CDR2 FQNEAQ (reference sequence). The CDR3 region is CASSPPNKNTEAFF. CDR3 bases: TGTGCCAGCAGCCCCCCGAACAAGAACACTGAAGCTTTCTTT. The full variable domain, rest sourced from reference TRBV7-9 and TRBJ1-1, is DTGVSQNPRHKITKRGQNVTFRCDPISEHNRLYWYRQTLGQGPEFLTYFQNEAQLEKSRLLSDRFSAERPKGSFSTLEIQRTEQGDSAMYLCASSPPNKNTEAFFGQGTRLTVV.

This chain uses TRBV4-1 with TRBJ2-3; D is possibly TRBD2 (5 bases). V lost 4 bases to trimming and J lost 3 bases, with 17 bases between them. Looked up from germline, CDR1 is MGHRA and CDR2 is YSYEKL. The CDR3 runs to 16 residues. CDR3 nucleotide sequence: TGCGCCAGCAGCCCCATGAGAGCAGGAGGAACAGATACGCAGTATTTT. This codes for CASSPMRAGGTDTQYF.

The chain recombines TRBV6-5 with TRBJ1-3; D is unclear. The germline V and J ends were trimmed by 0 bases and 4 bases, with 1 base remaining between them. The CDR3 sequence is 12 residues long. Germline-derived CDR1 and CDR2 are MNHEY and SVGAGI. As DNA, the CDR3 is TGTGCCAGCAGTTACTCCGGAAACACCATATATTTT. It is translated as CASSYSGNTIYF.

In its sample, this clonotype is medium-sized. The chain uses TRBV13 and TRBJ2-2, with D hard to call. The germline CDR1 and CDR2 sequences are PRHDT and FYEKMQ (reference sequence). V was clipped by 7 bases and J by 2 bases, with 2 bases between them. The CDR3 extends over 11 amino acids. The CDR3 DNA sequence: TGTGCCAGCACCAACACCGGGGAGCTGTTTTTT. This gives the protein CASTNTGELFF.

This CDR3 is CASMGRGDRAHNEQFF. Here the CDR3 DNA reads TGTGCCAGCATGGGGCGTGGGGACAGGGCCCACAATGAGCAGTTCTTC. The V call is TRBV6-2 or TRBV6-3, the J call TRBJ2-1; 9 bases map to TRBD1. This CDR3 contains 16 residues. Germline loops: CDR1 MNHEY, CDR2 SVGEGT. The V and J ends lost 7 bases and 5 bases, in that order; junction bases with no gene match: 12.

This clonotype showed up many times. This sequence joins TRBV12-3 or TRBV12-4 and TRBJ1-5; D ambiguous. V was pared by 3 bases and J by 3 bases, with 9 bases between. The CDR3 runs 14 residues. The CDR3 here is CASSLSGDNQPQHF. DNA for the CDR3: TGTGCCAGCAGTTTGTCTGGGGACAATCAGCCCCAGCATTTT.

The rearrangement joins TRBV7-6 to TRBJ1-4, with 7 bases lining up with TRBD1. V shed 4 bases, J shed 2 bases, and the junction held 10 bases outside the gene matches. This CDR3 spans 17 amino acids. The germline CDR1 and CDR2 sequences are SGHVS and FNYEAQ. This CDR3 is CASSYTTGEATNEKLFF. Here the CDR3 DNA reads TGTGCCAGCAGCTACACCACAGGGGAAGCTACTAATGAAAAACTGTTTTTT.

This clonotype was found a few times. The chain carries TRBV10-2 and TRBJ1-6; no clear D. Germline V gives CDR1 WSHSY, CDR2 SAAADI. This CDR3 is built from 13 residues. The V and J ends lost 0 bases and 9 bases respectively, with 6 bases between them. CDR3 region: CASSESGSSPLHF. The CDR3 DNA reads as TGCGCCAGCAGTGAGTCAGGCAGTTCACCCCTCCACTTT.

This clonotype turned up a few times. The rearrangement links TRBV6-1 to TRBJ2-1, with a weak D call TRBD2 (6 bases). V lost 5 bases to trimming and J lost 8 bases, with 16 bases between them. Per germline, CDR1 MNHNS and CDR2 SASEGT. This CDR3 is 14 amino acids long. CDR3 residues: CASSRGTPGDEQFF. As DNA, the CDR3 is TGTGCCAGCAGTCGCGGGACCCCTGGGGATGAGCAGTTCTTC.

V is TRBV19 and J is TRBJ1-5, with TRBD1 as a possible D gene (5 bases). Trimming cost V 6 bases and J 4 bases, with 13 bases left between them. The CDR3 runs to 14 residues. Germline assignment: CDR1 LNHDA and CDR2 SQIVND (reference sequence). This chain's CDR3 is CASRTGRENQPQHF. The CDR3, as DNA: TGTGCCAGTAGGACGGGACGGGAGAATCAGCCCCAGCATTTT.

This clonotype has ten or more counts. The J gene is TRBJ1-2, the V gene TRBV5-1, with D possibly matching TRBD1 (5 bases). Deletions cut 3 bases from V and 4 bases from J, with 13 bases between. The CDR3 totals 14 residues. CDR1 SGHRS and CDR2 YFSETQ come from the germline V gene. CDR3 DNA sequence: TGCGCCAGCAGCTCGTCGAAGGGGTCCTATGGCTACACCTTC. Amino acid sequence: CASSSSKGSYGYTF.

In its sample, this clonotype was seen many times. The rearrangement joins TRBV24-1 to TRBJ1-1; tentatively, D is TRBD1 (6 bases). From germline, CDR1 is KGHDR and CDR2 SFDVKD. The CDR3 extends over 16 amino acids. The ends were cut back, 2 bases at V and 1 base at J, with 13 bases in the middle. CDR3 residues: CATSDSQGRGNTEAFF. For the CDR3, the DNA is TGTGCCACCAGTGATTCACAGGGAAGGGGGAACACTGAAGCTTTCTTT.

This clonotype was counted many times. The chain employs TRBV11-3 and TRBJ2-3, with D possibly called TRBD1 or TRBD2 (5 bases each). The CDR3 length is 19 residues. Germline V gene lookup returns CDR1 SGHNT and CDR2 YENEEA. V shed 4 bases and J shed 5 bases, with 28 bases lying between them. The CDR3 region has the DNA TGTGCCAGCAGCTCAAAGCGGTTTCGGGGAATTGGACAATTAGATACGCAGTATTTT. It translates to CASSSKRFRGIGQLDTQYF.

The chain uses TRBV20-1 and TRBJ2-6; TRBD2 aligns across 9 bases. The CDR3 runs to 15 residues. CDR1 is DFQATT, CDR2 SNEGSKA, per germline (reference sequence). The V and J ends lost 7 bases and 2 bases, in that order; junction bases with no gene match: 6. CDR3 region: CSGTPSGTGANVLTF. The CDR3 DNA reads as TGCAGTGGGACCCCTAGCGGGACTGGGGCCAACGTCCTGACTTTC.

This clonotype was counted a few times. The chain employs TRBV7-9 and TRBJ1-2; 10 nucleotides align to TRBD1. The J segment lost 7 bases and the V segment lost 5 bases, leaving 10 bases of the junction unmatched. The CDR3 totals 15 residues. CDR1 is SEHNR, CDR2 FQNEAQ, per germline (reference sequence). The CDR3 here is CASSDNGTGASGYTF. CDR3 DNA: TGTGCCAGCAGCGATAACGGGACAGGGGCGAGTGGCTACACCTTC.

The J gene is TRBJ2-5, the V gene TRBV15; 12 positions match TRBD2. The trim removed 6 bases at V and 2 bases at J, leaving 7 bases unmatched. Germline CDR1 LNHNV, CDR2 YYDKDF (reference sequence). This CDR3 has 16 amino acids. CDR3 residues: CATSPGLAGLQETQYF. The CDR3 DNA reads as TGTGCCACCAGTCCCGGACTAGCGGGGTTACAAGAGACCCAGTACTTC.

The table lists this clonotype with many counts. Written as DNA, the CDR3 is TGCAGCGTTTCGACCGCGGGAGGGACCGGGGAGCTGTTTTTT. It yields the protein CSVSTAGGTGELFF. The V and J genes are TRBV29-1 and TRBJ2-2, with 9 bases that match TRBD2. Germline CDR1 SQVTM, CDR2 ANQGSEA. Losses at the gene ends were 5 bases for V and 5 bases for J; bases not matched to a gene: 6. This CDR3 is 14 amino acids long.

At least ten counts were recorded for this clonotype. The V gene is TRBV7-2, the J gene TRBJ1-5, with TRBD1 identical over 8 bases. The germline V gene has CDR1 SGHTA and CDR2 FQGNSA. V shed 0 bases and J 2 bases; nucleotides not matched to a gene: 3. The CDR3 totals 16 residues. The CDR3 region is CASSLADRGRNQPQHF. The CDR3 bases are TGTGCCAGCAGCTTAGCAGACAGGGGCCGCAATCAGCCCCAGCATTTT. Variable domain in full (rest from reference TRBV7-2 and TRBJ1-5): GAGVSQSPSNKVTEKGKDVELRCDPISGHTALYWYRQSLGQGLEFLIYFQGNSAPDKSGLPSDRFSAERTGGSVSTLTIQRTQQEDSAVYLCASSLADRGRNQPQHFGDGTRLSIL.

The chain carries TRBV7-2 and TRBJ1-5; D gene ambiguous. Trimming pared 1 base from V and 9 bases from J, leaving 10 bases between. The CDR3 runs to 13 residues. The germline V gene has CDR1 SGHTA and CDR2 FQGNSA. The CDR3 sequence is CASSLGGSGPQHF. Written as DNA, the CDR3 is TGTGCCAGCAGCTTAGGAGGGTCGGGGCCCCAGCATTTT. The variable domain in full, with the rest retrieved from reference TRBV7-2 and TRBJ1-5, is GAGVSQSPSNKVTEKGKDVELRCDPISGHTALYWYRQSLGQGLEFLIYFQGNSAPDKSGLPSDRFSAERTGGSVSTLTIQRTQQEDSAVYLCASSLGGSGPQHFGDGTRLSIL.

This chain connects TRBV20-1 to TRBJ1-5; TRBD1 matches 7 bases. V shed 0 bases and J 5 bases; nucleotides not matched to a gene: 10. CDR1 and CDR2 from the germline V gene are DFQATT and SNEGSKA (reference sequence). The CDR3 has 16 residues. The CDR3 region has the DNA TGCAGTGCTAGAGAACAATATAAAGACAGGGATCAGCCCCAGCATTTT. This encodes CSAREQYKDRDQPQHF.

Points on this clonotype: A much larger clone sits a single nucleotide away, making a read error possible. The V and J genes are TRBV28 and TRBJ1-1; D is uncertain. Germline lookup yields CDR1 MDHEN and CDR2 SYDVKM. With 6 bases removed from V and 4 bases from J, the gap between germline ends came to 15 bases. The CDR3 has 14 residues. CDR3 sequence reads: CASRSSGKSTEAFF. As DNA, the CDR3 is TGTGCCAGCAGATCTTCGGGGAAGAGCACTGAAGCTTTCTTT.

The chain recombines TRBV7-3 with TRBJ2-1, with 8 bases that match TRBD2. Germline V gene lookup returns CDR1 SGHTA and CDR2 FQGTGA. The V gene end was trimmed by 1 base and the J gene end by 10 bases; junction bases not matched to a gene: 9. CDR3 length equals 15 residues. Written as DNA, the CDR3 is TGTGCCAGCAGCTTAAATGTCGGGGGGGCCACGGAGCAGTTCTTC. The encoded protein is CASSLNVGGATEQFF. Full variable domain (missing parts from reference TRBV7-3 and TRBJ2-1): GAGVSQTPSNKVTEKGKYVELRCDPISGHTALYWYRQSLGQGPEFLIYFQGTGAADDSGLPNDRFFAVRPEGSVSTLKIQRTERGDSAVYLCASSLNVGGATEQFFGPGTRLTVL.

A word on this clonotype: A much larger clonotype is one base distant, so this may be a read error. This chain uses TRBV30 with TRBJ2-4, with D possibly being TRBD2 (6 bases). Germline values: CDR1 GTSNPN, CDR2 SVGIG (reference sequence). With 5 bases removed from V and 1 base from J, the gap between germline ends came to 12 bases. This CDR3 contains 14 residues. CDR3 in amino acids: CAWQGGVAKNIQYF. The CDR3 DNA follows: TGTGCCTGGCAGGGCGGGGTTGCCAAAAACATTCAGTACTTC.

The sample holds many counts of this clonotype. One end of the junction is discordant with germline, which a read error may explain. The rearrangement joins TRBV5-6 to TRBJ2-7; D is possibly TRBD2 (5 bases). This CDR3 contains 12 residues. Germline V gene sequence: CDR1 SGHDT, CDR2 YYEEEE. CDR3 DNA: TGTGCTAGCAGCTTGGTGAGGGACGAGCAGTACTTC. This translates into CASSLVRDEQYF.

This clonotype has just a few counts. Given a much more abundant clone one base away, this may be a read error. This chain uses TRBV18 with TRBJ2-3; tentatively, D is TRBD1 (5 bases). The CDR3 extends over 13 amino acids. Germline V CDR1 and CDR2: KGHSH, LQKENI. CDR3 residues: CASSPPFTGTQYF. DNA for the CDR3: TGTGCCAGCTCACCACCGTTCACAGGTACGCAGTATTTT.

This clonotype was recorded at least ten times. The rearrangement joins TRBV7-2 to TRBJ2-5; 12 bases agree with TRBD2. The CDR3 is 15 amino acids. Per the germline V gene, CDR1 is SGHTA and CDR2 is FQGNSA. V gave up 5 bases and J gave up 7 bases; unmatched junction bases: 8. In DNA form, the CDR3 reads TGTGCCAGCAGCCGCCGACTAGCGGGAGAGGGGACCCAGTACTTC. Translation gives CASSRRLAGEGTQYF.

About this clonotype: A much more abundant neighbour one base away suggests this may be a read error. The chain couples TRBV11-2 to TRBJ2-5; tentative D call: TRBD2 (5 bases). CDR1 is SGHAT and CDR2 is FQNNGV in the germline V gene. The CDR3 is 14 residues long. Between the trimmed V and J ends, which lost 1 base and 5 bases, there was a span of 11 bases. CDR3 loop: CASSLASGFETQYF. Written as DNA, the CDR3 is TGTGCCAGCAGCTTAGCAAGCGGTTTTGAGACCCAGTACTTC.

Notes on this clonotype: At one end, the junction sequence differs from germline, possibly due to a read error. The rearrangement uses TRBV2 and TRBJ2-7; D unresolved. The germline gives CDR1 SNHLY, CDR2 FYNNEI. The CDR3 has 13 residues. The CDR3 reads CACSFSRHYEQYF. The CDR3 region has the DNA TGTGCCTGCAGTTTTTCTAGACACTACGAGCAGTACTTC. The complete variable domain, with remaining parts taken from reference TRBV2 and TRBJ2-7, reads EPEVTQTPSHQVTQMGQEVILRCVPISNHLYFYWYRQILGQKVEFLVSFYNNEISEKSEIFDDQFSVERPDGSNFTLKIRSTKLEDSAMYFCACSFSRHYEQYFGPGTRLTVT.